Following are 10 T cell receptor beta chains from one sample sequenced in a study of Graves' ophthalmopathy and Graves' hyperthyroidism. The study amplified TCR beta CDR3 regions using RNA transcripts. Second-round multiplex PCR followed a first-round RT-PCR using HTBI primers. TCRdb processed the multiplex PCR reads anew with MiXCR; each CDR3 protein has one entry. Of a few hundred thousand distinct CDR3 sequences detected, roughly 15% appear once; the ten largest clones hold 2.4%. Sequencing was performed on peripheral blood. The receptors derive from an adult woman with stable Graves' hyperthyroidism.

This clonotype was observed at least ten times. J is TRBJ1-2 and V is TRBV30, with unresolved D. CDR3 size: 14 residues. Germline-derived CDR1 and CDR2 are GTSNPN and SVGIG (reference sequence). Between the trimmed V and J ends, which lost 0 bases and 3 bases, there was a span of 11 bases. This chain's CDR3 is CAWSVGPPDYGYTF. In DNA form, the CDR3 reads TGTGCCTGGAGTGTAGGACCACCGGACTATGGCTACACCTTC.

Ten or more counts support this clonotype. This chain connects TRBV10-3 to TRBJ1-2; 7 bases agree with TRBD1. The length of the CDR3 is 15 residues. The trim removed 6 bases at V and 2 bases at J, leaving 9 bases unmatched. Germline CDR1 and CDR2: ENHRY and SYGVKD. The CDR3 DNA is TGTGCCATCAGCGACCCAGGGGGGACCAACTATGGCTACACCTTC. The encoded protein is CAISDPGGTNYGYTF.

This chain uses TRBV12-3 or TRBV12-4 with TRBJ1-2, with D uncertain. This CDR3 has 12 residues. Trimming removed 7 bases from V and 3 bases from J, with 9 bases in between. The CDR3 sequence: CASKNLDYGYTF. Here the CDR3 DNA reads TGTGCCAGCAAGAATTTAGACTATGGCTACACCTTC.

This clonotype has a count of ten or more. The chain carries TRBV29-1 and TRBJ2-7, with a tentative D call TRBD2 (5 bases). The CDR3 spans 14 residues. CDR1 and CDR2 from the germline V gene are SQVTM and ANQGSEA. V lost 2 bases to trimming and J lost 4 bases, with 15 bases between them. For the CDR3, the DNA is TGCAGCGTTGAACGGCAGGACTCTGGGTACGAGCAGTACTTC. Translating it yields CSVERQDSGYEQYF.

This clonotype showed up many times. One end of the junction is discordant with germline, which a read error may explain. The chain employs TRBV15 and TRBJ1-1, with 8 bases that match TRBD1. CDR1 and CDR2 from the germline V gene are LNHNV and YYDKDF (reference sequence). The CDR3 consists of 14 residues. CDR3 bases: TGTGCCACCACCAGACAGGGGATGGGGACTGAAGCTTTCTTT. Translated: CATTRQGMGTEAFF.

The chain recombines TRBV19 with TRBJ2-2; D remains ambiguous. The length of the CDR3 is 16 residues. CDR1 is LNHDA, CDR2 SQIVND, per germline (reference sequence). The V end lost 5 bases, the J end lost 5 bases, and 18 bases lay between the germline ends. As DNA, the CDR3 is TGTGCCAGTAGTCTACCGGGTTCACCGAGGACCGGGGAGCTGTTTTTT. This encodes CASSLPGSPRTGELFF.

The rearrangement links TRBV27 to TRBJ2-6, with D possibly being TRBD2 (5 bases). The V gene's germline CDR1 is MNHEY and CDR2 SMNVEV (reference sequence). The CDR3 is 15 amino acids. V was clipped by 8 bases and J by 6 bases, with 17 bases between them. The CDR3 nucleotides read TGTGCCAGCTTATTCGGGAACCGCCCGGCCAACGTCCTGACTTTC. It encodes CASLFGNRPANVLTF.

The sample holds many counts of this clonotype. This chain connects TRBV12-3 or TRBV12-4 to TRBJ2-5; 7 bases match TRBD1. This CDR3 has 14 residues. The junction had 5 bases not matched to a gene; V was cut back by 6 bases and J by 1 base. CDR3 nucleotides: TGTGCCAGCAGCCTCGGACAGGTCCAAGAGACCCAGTACTTC. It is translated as CASSLGQVQETQYF.

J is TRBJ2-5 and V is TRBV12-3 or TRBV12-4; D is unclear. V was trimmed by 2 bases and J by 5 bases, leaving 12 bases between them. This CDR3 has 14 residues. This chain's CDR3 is CASSLLSSVETQYF. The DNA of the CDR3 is TGTGCCAGCAGTTTATTAAGTTCGGTTGAGACCCAGTACTTC.

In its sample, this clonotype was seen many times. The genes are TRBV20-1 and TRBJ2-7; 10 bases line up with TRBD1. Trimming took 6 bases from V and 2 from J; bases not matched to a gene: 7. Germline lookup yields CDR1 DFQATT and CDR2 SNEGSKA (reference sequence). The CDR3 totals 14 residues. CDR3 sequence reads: CSADGQGVTYEQYF. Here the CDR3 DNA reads TGCAGTGCCGACGGACAGGGGGTAACCTACGAGCAGTACTTC.